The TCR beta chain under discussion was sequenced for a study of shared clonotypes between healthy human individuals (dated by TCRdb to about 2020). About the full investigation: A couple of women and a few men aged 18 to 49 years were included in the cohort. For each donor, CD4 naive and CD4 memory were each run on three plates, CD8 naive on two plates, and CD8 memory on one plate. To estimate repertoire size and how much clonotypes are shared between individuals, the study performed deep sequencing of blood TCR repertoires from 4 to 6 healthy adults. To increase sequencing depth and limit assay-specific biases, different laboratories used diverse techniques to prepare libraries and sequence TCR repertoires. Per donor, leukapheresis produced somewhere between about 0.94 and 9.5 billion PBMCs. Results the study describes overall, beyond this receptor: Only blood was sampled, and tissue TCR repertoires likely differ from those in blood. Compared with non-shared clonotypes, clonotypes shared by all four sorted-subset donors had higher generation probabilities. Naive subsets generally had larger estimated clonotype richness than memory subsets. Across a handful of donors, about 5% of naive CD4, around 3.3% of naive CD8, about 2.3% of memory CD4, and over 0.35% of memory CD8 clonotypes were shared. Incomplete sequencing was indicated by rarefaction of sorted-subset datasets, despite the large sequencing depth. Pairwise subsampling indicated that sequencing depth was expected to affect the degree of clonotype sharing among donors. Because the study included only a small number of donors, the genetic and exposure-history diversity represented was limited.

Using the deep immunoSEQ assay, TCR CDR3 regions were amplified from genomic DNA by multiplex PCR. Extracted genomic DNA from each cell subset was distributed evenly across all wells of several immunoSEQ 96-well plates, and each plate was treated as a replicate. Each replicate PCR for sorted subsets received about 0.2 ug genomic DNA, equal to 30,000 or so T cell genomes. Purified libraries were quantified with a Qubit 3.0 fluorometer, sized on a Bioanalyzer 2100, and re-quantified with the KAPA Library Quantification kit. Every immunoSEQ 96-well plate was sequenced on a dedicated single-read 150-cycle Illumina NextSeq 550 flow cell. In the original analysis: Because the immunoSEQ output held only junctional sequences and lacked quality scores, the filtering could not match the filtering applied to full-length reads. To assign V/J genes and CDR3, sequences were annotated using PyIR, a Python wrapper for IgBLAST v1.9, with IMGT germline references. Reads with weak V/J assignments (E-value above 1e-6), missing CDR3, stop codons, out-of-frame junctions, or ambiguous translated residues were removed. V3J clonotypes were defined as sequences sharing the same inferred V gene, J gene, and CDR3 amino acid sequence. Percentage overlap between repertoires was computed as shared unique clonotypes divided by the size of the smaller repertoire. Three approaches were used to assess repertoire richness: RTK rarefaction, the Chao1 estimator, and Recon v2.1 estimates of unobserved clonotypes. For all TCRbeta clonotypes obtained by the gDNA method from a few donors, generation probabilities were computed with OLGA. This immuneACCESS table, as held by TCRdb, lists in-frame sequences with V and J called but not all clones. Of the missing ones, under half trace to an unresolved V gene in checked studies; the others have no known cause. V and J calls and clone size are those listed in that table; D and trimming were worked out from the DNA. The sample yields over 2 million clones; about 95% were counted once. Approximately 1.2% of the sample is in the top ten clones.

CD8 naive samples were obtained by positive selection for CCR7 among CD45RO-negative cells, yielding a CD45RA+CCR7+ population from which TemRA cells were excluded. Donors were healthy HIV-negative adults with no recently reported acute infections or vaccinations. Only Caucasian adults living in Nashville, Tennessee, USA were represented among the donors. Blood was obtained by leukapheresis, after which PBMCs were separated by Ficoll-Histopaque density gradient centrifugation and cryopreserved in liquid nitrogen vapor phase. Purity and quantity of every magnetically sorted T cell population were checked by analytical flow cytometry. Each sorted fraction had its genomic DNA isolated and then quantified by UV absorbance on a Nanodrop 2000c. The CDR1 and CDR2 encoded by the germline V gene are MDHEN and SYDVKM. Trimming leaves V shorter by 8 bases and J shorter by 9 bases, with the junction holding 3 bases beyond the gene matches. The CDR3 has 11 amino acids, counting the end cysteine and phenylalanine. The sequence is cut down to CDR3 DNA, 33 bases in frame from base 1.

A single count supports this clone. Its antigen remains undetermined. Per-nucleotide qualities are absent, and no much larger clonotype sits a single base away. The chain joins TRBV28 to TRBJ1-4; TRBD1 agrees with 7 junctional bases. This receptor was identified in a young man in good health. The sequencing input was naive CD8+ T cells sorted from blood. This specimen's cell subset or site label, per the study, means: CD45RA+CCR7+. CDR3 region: CASEGQQKLFF. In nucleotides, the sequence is TGTGCCAGCGAGGGACAGCAAAAACTGTTTTTT.